These 7 T cell receptor beta chains share one sample of origin, sequenced in a study of shared clonotypes between healthy human individuals. Method: immunoSEQ multiplex PCR; TCRdb's copy keeps in-frame clones and lacks some. Of around 700,000 clones listed, about 78% are singletons. The sample comprised memory CD4+ T cells sorted from blood. Subset described: CD45RA-negative fraction. The origin of the receptors is a woman aged 25 to 39 in good health.

The rearrangement joins TRBV2 to TRBJ1-2; TRBD1 aligns across 12 bases. The CDR3 covers 14 residues. Germline CDR1 reads SNHLY; CDR2 reads FYNNEI. The V segment lost 9 bases and the J segment 8 bases; nucleotides outside the gene matches: 10. CDR3 sequence: CARREGQGAGGYTF. CDR3 bases: TGTGCCAGGCGTGAGGGACAGGGGGCAGGAGGCTACACCTTC.

V is TRBV9 and J is TRBJ2-1, with 9 nucleotides matching TRBD2. V dropped 4 bases and J dropped 0; count of bases not matched to a gene: 2. This CDR3 spans 15 amino acids. From germline, CDR1 is SGDLS and CDR2 YYNGEE. The DNA of the CDR3 is TGTGCCAGCAGCAGTAGCGGGAGCTCCTACAATGAGCAGTTCTTC. Residues: CASSSSGSSYNEQFF.

The chain uses TRBV5-1 and TRBJ1-1; D not resolved. V was cut by 4 bases and J by 6 bases, with 16 bases left in between. CDR1 is SGHRS and CDR2 is YFSETQ in the germline V gene. CDR3 length: 14 amino acids. This CDR3 reads CASSPTPGSAEAFF. For the CDR3, the DNA is TGCGCCAGCAGCCCGACGCCCGGGAGCGCTGAAGCTTTCTTT.

The chain recombines TRBV5-1 with TRBJ2-2; D not resolved. Germline V lookup: CDR1 SGHRS, CDR2 YFSETQ. Trimming took off 0 bases at V and 1 base at J, with 4 bases between the two ends. The CDR3 contains 14 residues. DNA of the CDR3: TGCGCCAGCAGCTTGGCCGAGAACACCGGGGAGCTGTTTTTT. It codes for CASSLAENTGELFF.

The chain has TRBV10-3 and TRBJ2-2, with TRBD1 matching 8 bases. Losses at the gene ends were 4 bases for V and 2 bases for J; bases not matched to a gene: 6. Germline CDR1 reads ENHRY; CDR2 reads SYGVKD. This CDR3 has 16 amino acids. The CDR3 protein is CAISASDRGNTGELFF. The CDR3 DNA is TGTGCCATCAGTGCATCAGACAGGGGAAACACCGGGGAGCTGTTTTTT.

This clone appeared a single time. This chain connects TRBV28 to TRBJ2-7; D is possibly TRBD1 (9 bases). Germline assignment: CDR1 MDHEN and CDR2 SYDVKM. The CDR3 spans 17 residues. The germline V and J ends were trimmed by 6 bases and 2 bases, with 23 bases remaining between them. CDR3 coding DNA: TGTGCCAGCAGCCGTGGACAGGGGACAGCGGGAGCCTACGAGCAGTACTTC. This translates into CASSRGQGTAGAYEQYF.

This clone was found a few times. Sequence at one end of the junction differs from germline and may be a read error. The chain has TRBV5-1 and TRBJ2-3; TRBD2 is a possible D gene (5 bases). The V gene's germline CDR1 is SGHRS and CDR2 YFSETQ. The CDR3 has 12 residues. The CDR3 coding sequence is TGCGCCAGCAGTTTGGGGAGAGATACGCAGTATTTT. This codes for CASSLGRDTQYF.